This T cell receptor (beta chain) emerged from a study of cytomegalovirus exposure and HLA in healthy donors. Whole-study results and caveats: Immune exposure information available was restricted to CMV serostatus. 164 TCR beta chains were listed as cytomegalovirus-associated.

This clone was recorded a few times. Its specificity is unknown. PCR primers comprised 60 Vbeta and 13 Jbeta primers. Libraries were prepared by immunoSEQ multiplex PCR; TCRdb keeps only in-frame clonotypes and omits some of them. The sample yields over 150,000 clones, around four fifths seen once. After removal of 6 bases from V and 8 bases from J, the junction contained 7 bases not matched to a gene. Looked up from germline, CDR1 is LGHNA and CDR2 is YSLEER. The CDR3 runs to 14 residues. The TCR was taken from a woman aged 55-70 years in good health and CMV-seropositive. Sequenced sample: PBMCs. The chain employs TRBV4-3 and TRBJ1-3; 10 nucleotides agree with TRBD1. The CDR3 sequence: CASSRDRGGHTIYF. The DNA of the CDR3 is TGCGCCAGCAGTCGGGACAGGGGAGGACACACCATATATTTT.